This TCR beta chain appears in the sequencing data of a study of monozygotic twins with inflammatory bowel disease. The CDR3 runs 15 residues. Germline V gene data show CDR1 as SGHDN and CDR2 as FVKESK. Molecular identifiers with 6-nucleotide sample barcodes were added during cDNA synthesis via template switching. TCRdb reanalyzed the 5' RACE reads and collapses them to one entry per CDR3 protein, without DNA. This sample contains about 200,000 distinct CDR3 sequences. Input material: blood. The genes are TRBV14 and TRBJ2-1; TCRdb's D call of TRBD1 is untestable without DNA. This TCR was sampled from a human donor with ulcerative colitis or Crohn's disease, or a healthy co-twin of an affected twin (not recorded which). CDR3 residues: CASSQQRGPYNEQFF.